One and the same sample provided the 12 T cell receptor beta chains below, sequenced in a study of blood T cell repertoires in COVID-19. Sequencing was performed with immunoSEQ multiplex PCR; in TCRdb, only in-frame clones are kept and a portion is missing. The table lists 250,000 to 300,000 clones, approximately 91% of them singletons, with under 3% in the top ten. The sequenced sample was PBMCs or T cells enriched from blood (not recorded which). The receptor source for this set is a woman between 40 and 50 years old with acute COVID-19.

This chain connects TRBV21-1 to TRBJ1-1; TRBD1, the table's D call, was not compared with the DNA. TRBV21-1 is a pseudogene segment. This CDR3 contains 18 residues. CDR3 amino acids: CASSKGKQGDLGNTEAFF. CDR3 in DNA: TGTGCCAGCAGCAAAGGCAAACAGGGGGACCTGGGGAACACTGAAGCTTTCTTT.

V and J are TRBV19 and TRBJ2-5; D perhaps matches TRBD1 (6 bases). Trimming removed 1 base from V and 5 bases from J, with 8 bases in between. The V gene's germline CDR1 is LNHDA and CDR2 SQIVND (reference sequence). CDR3 length: 13 amino acids. CDR3 sequence: CASSIAQGETQYF. CDR3 coding DNA: TGTGCCAGTAGTATAGCCCAGGGGGAGACCCAGTACTTC.

The chain uses TRBV20-1 and TRBJ2-1, with a possible D match to TRBD2 (6 bases). V lost 3 bases and J 12 bases, leaving 21 bases between the germline ends. The CDR3 has 14 amino acids. The V gene's germline CDR1 is DFQATT and CDR2 SNEGSKA (reference sequence). The CDR3 bases are TGCAGTGCTAGTACTCGGGAGACCCCGGTGGGGCAGTTCTTC. Amino acid sequence: CSASTRETPVGQFF.

The chain links TRBV13 to TRBJ1-3; D call uncertain. The V end was cut by 4 bases, the J end by 4 bases, with 11 bases between. Germline V gene data show CDR1 as PRHDT and CDR2 as FYEKMQ (reference sequence). The CDR3 has 14 residues. In DNA form, the CDR3 reads TGTGCCAGCAGCTCTTGGACTGAGGGAAACACCATATATTTT. This translates into CASSSWTEGNTIYF.

The V and J genes are TRBV9 and TRBJ2-2, with D possibly TRBD2 on 6 matching bases. CDR1 and CDR2 from the germline V gene are SGDLS and YYNGEE. The CDR3 sequence is 15 residues long. Trimming removed 0 bases at V and 4 bases at J, with 10 bases between. This CDR3 is CASSVGGGTTGELFF. The CDR3 DNA reads TGTGCCAGCAGCGTAGGAGGCGGGACCACCGGGGAGCTGTTTTTT. The full variable domain, its missing parts supplied by reference TRBV9 and TRBJ2-2, is DSGVTQTPKHLITATGQRVTLRCSPRSGDLSVYWYQQSLDQGLQFLIQYYNGEERAKGNILERFSAQQFPDLHSELNLSSLELGDSALYFCASSVGGGTTGELFFGEGSRLTVL.

This rearrangement joins TRBV12-5 to TRBJ1-2; 8 bases line up with TRBD1. The CDR3 spans 15 residues. The germline V gene encodes CDR1 LGHNT and CDR2 FRNRAP. J was trimmed by 6 bases and V by 2 bases; bases with no gene match: 8. The CDR3 sequence is CASGLIGTGRNGYTF. The CDR3 DNA reads TGTGCTAGTGGTTTGATTGGGACAGGACGCAATGGCTACACCTTC.

CDR3 residues: CATSDFSGGGTDTQYF. For the CDR3, the DNA is TGTGCCACCAGTGATTTCTCGGGAGGGGGCACAGATACGCAGTATTTT. The chain couples TRBV24-1 to TRBJ2-3, with 8 bases aligning to TRBD2. CDR1 is KGHDR and CDR2 is SFDVKD in the germline V gene. V lost 1 base and J lost 1; bases outside the gene matches: 3. This CDR3 has 16 amino acids.

This clone was picked up one time. The rearrangement uses TRBV3-1 (or the pseudogene TRBV3-2) and TRBJ2-7, with 9 positions matching TRBD2. Germline CDR1 is LGHDT and CDR2 is YNNKEL (reference sequence). V gave up 1 base and J gave up 2 bases; unmatched junction bases: 9. The CDR3 runs 17 residues. CDR3 loop: CASSQGSSGNRTYEQYF. Written as DNA, the CDR3 is TGTGCCAGCAGCCAAGGATCTAGCGGGAATCGAACCTACGAGCAGTACTTC.

This clone was seen once. The chain has TRBV3-1 (or the pseudogene TRBV3-2) and TRBJ2-3, with a tentative D call TRBD2 (5 bases). The CDR3 has 16 amino acids. CDR1 and CDR2 from the germline V gene are LGHDT and YNNKEL (reference sequence). The V end lost 4 bases, the J end lost 2 bases, and 16 bases lay between the germline ends. The chain's CDR3 is CASSPEAQTYTDTQYF. CDR3 in DNA: TGTGCCAGCAGCCCGGAGGCACAGACCTACACAGATACGCAGTATTTT.

The V and J genes are TRBV5-1 and TRBJ2-6; D is unresolved. CDR1 and CDR2 from the germline V gene are SGHRS and YFSETQ. This CDR3 region has 13 residues. Trimming left V 4 bases short and J 4 bases short, with 6 bases between. CDR3 nucleotide sequence: TGCGCCAGCAGCCCTCAGGGGGCCAACGTCCTGACTTTC. Its protein is CASSPQGANVLTF.

V and J are TRBV5-1 and TRBJ1-2; possibly TRBD1 for D (6 bases). V gave up 4 bases and J gave up 3 bases, with 16 bases separating them. Germline lookup yields CDR1 SGHRS and CDR2 YFSETQ. The CDR3 totals 15 residues. The CDR3 is CASSTDSQPHYGYTF. CDR3 coding DNA: TGCGCCAGCAGCACGGACAGCCAACCCCACTATGGCTACACCTTC.

V and J are TRBV12-1 and TRBJ1-4; the table calls TRBD1, which could not be checked here. TRBV12-1 is flagged as a pseudogene. The CDR3 loop spans 15 amino acids. CDR3: CASSSRQGRNEKLFF. CDR3 in DNA: TGTGCCAGCAGCTCCCGACAGGGGAGGAATGAAAAACTGTTTTTT.